The present entry profiles one T cell receptor beta chain with its context. What it recognizes is unknown. With a much larger clone just one base away, this may be a read error. RNA isolated from unsorted whole blood supplied the blood RNA, with germline DNA also extracted. This sample was included in a study of tumor-infiltrating lymphocytes in primary liver carcinoma. About the research overall: Read depth, roughly 3.5 to 7.13 million productive TCRbeta reads, did not differ significantly between tissues. Study results and limitations: Tumor region pairs showed greater overlap than either tumor-adjacent or tumor-blood pairs did. Tumors and blood were compared for top-250-clone fraction, and tumors had the significantly higher value (p = 0.039).

V dropped 7 bases and J dropped 7 bases, with 20 bases sitting between them. There are 14 residues in the CDR3. Germline CDR1 reads MDHEN; CDR2 reads SYDVKM. A primer matching the constant region was used to make TCR beta cDNA from approximately 520 ng of total RNA. Each TCR beta library was derived from three nested multiplex PCR rounds that employed slightly modified ARM-PCR. Primers for the first two PCR rounds were TRBV1-TRBV30 forward primers and a C-beta reverse primer (approximately 9 cycles per round). TCRdb re-analysed the multiplex PCR reads in MiXCR, keeping a single row per CDR3 protein. The sample records almost 200,000 distinct CDR3 sequences, 65% being singletons.

This TCR came from a woman aged 55 to 70 with primary liver carcinoma and hepatitis B virus infection. Sequencing input: peripheral blood. The rearrangement links TRBV28 to TRBJ2-7; perhaps TRBD2 as D (5 bases). CDR3 sequence: CASNPRALSLEQYF. DNA for the CDR3: TGTGCCAGCAACCCGAGGGCTCTGTCCCTGGAGCAGTACTTC.